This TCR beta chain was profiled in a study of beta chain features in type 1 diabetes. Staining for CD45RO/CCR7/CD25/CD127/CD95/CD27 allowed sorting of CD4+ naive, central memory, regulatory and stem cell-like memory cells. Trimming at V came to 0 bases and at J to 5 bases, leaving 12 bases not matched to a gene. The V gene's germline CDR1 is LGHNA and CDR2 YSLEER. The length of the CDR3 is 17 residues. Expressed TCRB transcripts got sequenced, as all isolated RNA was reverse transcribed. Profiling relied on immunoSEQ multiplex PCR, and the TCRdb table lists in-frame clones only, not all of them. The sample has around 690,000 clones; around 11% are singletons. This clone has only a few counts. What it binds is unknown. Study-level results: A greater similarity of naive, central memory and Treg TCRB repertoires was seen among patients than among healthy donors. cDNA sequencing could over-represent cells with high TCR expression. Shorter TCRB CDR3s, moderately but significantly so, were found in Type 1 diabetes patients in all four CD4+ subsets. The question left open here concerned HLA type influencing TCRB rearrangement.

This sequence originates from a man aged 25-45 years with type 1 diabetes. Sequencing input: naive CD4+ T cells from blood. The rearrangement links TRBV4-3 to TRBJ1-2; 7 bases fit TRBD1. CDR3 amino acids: CASSQDLRRRDSYGYTF. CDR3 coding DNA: TGCGCCAGCAGCCAAGACCTGCGACGGCGGGACAGTTATGGCTACACCTTC.